This T cell receptor beta chain was captured in a study of blood T cell repertoires in COVID-19. The overall study: Researchers got acute and convalescent COVID-19 samples from the United States, Italy and Spain.

Germline CDR1 reads LNHDA; CDR2 reads SQIVND (reference sequence). The CDR3 contains 16 residues. Trimming cost V 4 bases and J 7 bases; bases outside gene matches: 12. In the study's own analysis: Estimated nucleated cell counts came from reference gene primer amplification. Produced via immunoSEQ multiplex PCR; TCRdb's table is partial and in-frame only. V, J and clone size were drawn from that table, and D and trimming were deduced from the DNA. The sample has 45,000 to 55,000 clones, more than 75% seen once. The TCR sequence derives from a human donor in a cohort sampled during active COVID-19. Input material: peripheral blood. V gene TRBV19 combines with J gene TRBJ2-1, with TRBD2 identical over 8 bases. The CDR3 DNA reads TGTGCCAGTAGTAAACCAAGCGGGAGTAGAGGAAATGAGCAGTTCTTC. Its protein is CASSKPSGSRGNEQFF.